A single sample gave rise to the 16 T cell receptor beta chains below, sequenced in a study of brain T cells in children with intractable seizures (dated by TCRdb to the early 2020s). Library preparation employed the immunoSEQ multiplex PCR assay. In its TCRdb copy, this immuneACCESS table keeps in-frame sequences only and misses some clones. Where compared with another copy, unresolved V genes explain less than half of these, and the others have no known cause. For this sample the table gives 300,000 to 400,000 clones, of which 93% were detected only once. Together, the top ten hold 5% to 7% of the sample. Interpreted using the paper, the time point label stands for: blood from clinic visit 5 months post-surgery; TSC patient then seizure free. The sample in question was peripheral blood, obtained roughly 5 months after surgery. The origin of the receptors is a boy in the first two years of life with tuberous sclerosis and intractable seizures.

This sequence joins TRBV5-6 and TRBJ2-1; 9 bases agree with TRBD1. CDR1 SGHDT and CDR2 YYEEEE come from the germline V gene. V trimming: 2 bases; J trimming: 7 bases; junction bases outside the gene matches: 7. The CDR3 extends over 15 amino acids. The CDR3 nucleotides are TGTGCCAGCAGCTTAGGGACAGGGAGTGGAAATGAGCAGTTCTTC. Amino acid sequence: CASSLGTGSGNEQFF. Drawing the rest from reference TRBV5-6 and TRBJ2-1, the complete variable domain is DAGVTQSPTHLIKTRGQQVTLRCSPKSGHDTVSWYQQALGQGPQFIFQYYEEEERQRGNFPDRFSGHQFPNYSSELNVNALLLGDSALYLCASSLGTGSGNEQFFGPGTRLTVL.

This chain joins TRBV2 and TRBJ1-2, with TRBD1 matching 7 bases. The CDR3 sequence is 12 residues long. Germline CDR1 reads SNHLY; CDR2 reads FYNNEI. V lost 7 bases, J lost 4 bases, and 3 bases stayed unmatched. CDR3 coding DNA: TGTGCCAGCAACCGACAGGGCTATGGCTACACCTTC. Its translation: CASNRQGYGYTF. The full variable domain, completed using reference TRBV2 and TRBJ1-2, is EPEVTQTPSHQVTQMGQEVILRCVPISNHLYFYWYRQILGQKVEFLVSFYNNEISEKSEIFDDQFSVERPDGSNFTLKIRSTKLEDSAMYFCASNRQGYGYTFGSGTRLTVV.

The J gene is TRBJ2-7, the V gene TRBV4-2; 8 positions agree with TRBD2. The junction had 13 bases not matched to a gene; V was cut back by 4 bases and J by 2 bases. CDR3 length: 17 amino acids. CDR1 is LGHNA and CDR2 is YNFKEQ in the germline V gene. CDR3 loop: CASSLGVGRGAAYEQYF. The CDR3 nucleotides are TGTGCCAGCAGCCTTGGGGTTGGGCGGGGGGCCGCCTACGAGCAGTACTTC.

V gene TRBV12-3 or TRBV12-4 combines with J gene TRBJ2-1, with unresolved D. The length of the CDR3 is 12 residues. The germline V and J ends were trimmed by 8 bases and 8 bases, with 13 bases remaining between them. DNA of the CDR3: TGTGCCAGCCGCACCCTGTCCGATGAGCAGTTCTTC. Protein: CASRTLSDEQFF.

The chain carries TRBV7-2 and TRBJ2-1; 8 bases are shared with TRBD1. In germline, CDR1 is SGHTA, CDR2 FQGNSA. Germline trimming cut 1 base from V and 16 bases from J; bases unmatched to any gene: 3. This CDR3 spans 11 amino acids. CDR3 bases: TGTGCCAGCAGCTTAGTAGGACAGGGTTTCTTC. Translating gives CASSLVGQGFF.

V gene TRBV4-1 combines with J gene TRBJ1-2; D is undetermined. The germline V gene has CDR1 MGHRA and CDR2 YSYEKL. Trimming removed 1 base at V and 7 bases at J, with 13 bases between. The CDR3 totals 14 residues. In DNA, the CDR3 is TGCGCCAGCAGCCAAGGAGGCAGTGCGCTTGGCTACACCTTC. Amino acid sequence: CASSQGGSALGYTF.

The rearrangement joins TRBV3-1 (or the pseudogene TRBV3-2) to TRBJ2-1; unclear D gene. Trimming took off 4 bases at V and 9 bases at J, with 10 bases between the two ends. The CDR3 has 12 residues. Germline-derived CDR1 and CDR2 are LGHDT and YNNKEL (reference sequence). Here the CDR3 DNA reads TGTGCCAGCAGCCCGGACCTGGGTGAGCAGTTCTTC. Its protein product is CASSPDLGEQFF.

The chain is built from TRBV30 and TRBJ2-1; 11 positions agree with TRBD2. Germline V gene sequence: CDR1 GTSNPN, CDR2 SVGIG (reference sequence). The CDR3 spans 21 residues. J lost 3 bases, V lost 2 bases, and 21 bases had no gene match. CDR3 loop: CAWSPTIVRYSGGAFYNEQFF. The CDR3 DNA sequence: TGTGCCTGGAGTCCAACCATTGTACGGTATAGCGGGGGGGCGTTCTACAATGAGCAGTTCTTC. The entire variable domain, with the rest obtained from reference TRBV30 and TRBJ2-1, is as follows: SQTIHQWPATLVQPVGSPLSLECTVEGTSNPNLYWYRQAAGRGLQLLFYSVGIGQISSEVPQNLSASRPQDRQFILSSKKLLLSDSGFYLCAWSPTIVRYSGGAFYNEQFFGPGTRLTVL.

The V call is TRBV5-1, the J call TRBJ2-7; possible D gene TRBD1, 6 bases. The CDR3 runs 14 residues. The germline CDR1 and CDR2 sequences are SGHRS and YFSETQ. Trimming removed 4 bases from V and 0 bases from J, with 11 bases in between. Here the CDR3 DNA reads TGCGCCAGCAGCACCGGACAGAGCTCCTACGAGCAGTACTTC. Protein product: CASSTGQSSYEQYF.

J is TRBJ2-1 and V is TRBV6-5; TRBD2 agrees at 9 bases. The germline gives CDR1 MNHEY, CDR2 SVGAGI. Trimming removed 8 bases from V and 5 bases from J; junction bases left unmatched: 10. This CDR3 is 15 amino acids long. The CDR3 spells CASSPVLAGDNEQFF. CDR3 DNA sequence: TGTGCCAGCTCCCCGGTATTAGCGGGGGACAATGAGCAGTTCTTC.

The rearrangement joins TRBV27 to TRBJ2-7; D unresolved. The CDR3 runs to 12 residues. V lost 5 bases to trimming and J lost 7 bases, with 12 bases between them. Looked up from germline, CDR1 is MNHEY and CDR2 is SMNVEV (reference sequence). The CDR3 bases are TGTGCCAGCAGTCCCCTGACCCGGGAGCAGTACTTC. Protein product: CASSPLTREQYF.

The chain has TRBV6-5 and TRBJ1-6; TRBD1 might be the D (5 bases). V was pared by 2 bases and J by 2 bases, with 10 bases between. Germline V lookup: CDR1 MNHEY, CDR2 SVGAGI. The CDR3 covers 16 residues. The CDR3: CASSYGGGTYNSPLHF. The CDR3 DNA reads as TGTGCCAGCAGTTACGGGGGAGGTACCTATAATTCACCCCTCCACTTT.

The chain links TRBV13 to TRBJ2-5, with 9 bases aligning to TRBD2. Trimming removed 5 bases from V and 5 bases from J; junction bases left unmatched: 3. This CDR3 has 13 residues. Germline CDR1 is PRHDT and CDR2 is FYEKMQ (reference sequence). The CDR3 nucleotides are TGTGCCAGCAGCCCGCGGGGGGGGGAGACCCAGTACTTC. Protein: CASSPRGGETQYF.

The CDR3 DNA sequence: TGTGCCACCTGTGGACAGGCTATATACGAGCAGTACTTC. Translated, it gives CATCGQAIYEQYF. The rearrangement uses TRBV2 and TRBJ2-7; TRBD1 matches 7 bases. This CDR3 has 13 amino acids. The V gene's germline CDR1 is SNHLY and CDR2 FYNNEI. After removal of 10 bases from V and 4 bases from J, the junction contained 10 bases not matched to a gene. The full variable domain, completed using reference TRBV2 and TRBJ2-7, is EPEVTQTPSHQVTQMGQEVILRCVPISNHLYFYWYRQILGQKVEFLVSFYNNEISEKSEIFDDQFSVERPDGSNFTLKIRSTKLEDSAMYFCATCGQAIYEQYFGPGTRLTVT.

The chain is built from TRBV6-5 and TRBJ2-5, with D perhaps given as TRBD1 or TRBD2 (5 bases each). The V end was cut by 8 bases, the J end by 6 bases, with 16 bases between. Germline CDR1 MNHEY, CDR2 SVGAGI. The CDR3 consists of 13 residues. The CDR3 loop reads CASRRAGRKTQYF. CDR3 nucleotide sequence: TGTGCCAGCCGTCGGGCAGGGAGAAAGACCCAGTACTTC.

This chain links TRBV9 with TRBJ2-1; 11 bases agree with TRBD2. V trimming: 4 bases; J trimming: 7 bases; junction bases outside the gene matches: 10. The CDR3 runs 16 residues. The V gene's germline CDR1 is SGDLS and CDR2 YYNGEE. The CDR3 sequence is CASSLKLAGVWNEQFF. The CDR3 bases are TGTGCCAGCAGCCTGAAACTAGCGGGGGTCTGGAATGAGCAGTTCTTC.